The rows below give T cell receptor beta chains drawn from one sample of a study of blood T cell repertoires in COVID-19. TCRdb's table, derived via immunoSEQ multiplex PCR, lists solely in-frame clones and lacks some. This table holds approximately 120,000 clones, less than 90% found once. The source material was PBMCs or T cells enriched from blood (not recorded which). All receptors come from a man younger than 40 who had recovered from COVID-19. CDR3s include the opening cysteine and the closing phenylalanine or tryptophan. D genes are given only for firm matches. Clone size is not always given. Where it is, it says once, few, many or a class for expanded clones.

>TRBJ1-5|TRBD1|TRBV6-6|-
CASSAPDRGNHQPQHF
TGTGCCAGCAGTGCCCCGGACAGGGGAAATCATCAGCCCCAGCATTTT
>TRBJ2-7|-|TRBV19|-
CASSNSGVEQYF
TGTGCCAGTAGTAATTCCGGGGTCGAGCAGTACTTC
>TRBJ2-6|-|TRBV5-6|-
CASSLLSGNSNVLTF
TGTGCCAGCAGCTTGTTGTCAGGTAACTCCAACGTCCTGACTTTC
>TRBJ1-1|-|TRBV10-1|-
CASSESRFGTEAFF
TGCGCCAGCAGTGAGTCGAGGTTCGGCACTGAAGCTTTCTTT
>TRBJ2-4|TRBD2|TRBV20-1|few
CSASLLAGAKNIQYF
TGCAGTGCTAGTTTACTAGCGGGGGCCAAAAACATTCAGTACTTC
>TRBJ2-1|TRBD2|TRBV27|-
CASSSLAGRTYNEQFF
TGTGCCAGCAGTTCACTAGCGGGGCGGACCTACAATGAGCAGTTCTTC
>TRBJ2-7|-|TRBV11-2|-
CASSVAWGRAGTYEQYF
TGTGCCAGCAGCGTCGCCTGGGGGCGGGCGGGCACCTACGAGCAGTACTTC
>TRBJ2-5|TRBD1|TRBV5-4|-
CASSSPGQGIQETQYF
TGTGCCAGCAGCTCACCGGGACAGGGGATCCAAGAGACCCAGTACTTC
>TRBJ2-2|-|TRBV5-5|-
CASNRGFPGELFF
TGTGCTTCAAACCGGGGGTTCCCCGGGGAGCTGTTTTTT
>TRBJ2-3|-|TRBV7-9|-
CASSLGAGEDTQYF
TGTGCCAGCAGCTTAGGCGCAGGGGAAGATACGCAGTATTTT
>TRBJ2-2|-|TRBV5-1|-
CASSVLNTGELFF
TGCGCCAGCAGCGTACTAAACACCGGGGAGCTGTTTTTT
>TRBJ2-2|TRBD2|TRBV24-1|-
CATSDSGPGTSGGELFF
TGTGCCACCAGTGATTCAGGTCCCGGGACTAGCGGCGGGGAGCTGTTTTTT
>TRBJ2-2|-|TRBV13|-
CATPGKLSGELFF
TGTGCCACTCCCGGGAAGCTCTCCGGGGAGCTGTTTTTT
>TRBJ1-5|-|TRBV19|-
CASTLSNQPQHF
TGTGCCAGTACCCTAAGCAATCAGCCCCAGCATTTT
>TRBJ1-1|TRBD1|TRBV5-6|-
CASSLGDRVLYTEAFF
TGTGCCAGCAGCTTGGGGGACAGGGTCCTATACACTGAAGCTTTCTTT
>TRBJ2-7|-|TRBV2|-
CASSEAHQTYEQYF
TGTGCCAGCAGTGAAGCGCACCAGACCTACGAGCAGTACTTC